The rows below give T cell receptor beta chains drawn from one sample of a study of T-cell reconstitution after alpha-beta-depleted transplantation in children. TCRdb ran MiXCR on the PCR reads and lists one entry per CDR3 protein. The data show fewer than 550,000 distinct CDR3 sequences, over 9.5% seen once. The sample consisted of PBMCs, mostly from graft donor cells, taken 180 days after TCRalphabeta/CD19-depleted stem cell transplant. The receptors shown here come from a female patient aged 2-15 years who had a stem cell transplant for aplastic anemia, so the T cells may come from the graft donor. The CDR3 runs from the conserved cysteine through the conserved F or W. A D gene is named only where the DNA matches it firmly. Not every row has a clone size; where given, it reads once, few, many or a size class.

clone size,V gene,J gene,D gene,CDR3 protein,CDR3 DNA
few,TRBV28,TRBJ2-3,TRBD2,CASNPGLAGGPTSTDTQYF,TGTGCCAGCAACCCGGGACTAGCGGGAGGACCTACTAGCACAGATACGCAGTATTTT
NA,TRBV5-1,TRBJ2-1,TRBD2,CASSLVASGRTAYNEQFF,TGCGCCAGCAGCTTGGTTGCTAGCGGGAGGACAGCCTACAATGAGCAGTTCTTC
few,TRBV7-3,TRBJ1-2,NA,CASSSGPSSSGYTF,TGTGCCAGCAGTTCCGGACCCTCTTCTAGCGGCTACACCTTC
NA,TRBV3-1,TRBJ2-1,TRBD1,CASSPWDRVNNEQFF,TGTGCCAGCAGCCCGTGGGACAGGGTAAACAATGAGCAGTTCTTC
few,TRBV11-1,TRBJ2-2,NA,CASTSPGLWTGELFF,TGTGCCAGCACCTCCCCGGGACTGTGGACCGGGGAGCTGTTTTTT
NA,TRBV7-3,TRBJ2-2,TRBD1,CASSLTWGQHTGELFF,TGTGCCAGCAGCTTAACGTGGGGACAGCACACCGGGGAGCTGTTTTTT
NA,TRBV7-2,TRBJ2-3,NA,CASSLVLRSTDTQYF,TGTGCCAGCAGCTTAGTTCTTAGAAGCACAGATACGCAGTATTTT
few,TRBV6-2/TRBV6-3,TRBJ1-5,NA,CASSYSNVPSLSQPQHF,TGTGCCAGCAGTTACTCGAATGTGCCCTCTCTCTCTCAGCCCCAGCATTTT
few,TRBV7-2,TRBJ1-5,NA,CASSLVGSYNQPQHF,TGTGCCAGCAGCTTAGTGGGATCATACAATCAGCCCCAGCATTTT
few,TRBV12-3/TRBV12-4,TRBJ2-4,TRBD2,CASSLGTSGRLAKNIQYF,TGTGCCAGCAGTTTGGGGACTAGCGGGAGGTTAGCCAAAAACATTCAGTACTTC
NA,TRBV18,TRBJ1-5,NA,CASSPGGHMGQPQHF,TGTGCCAGCTCACCCGGGGGGCATATGGGACAGCCCCAGCATTTT
NA,TRBV9,TRBJ1-1,NA,CASSLRDTYTEAFF,TGTGCCAGCAGCCTTAGGGACACGTACACTGAAGCTTTCTTT
many,TRBV28,TRBJ1-3,NA,CASSLGRAGNTIYF,TGTGCCAGCAGTTTAGGCAGGGCTGGAAACACCATATATTTT
NA,TRBV12-3/TRBV12-4,TRBJ2-3,TRBD1,CASQGQGARDTQYF,TGTGCCAGCCAAGGACAGGGGGCGCGAGATACGCAGTATTTT
NA,TRBV7-2,TRBJ2-1,TRBD2,CASSILAGGEFF,TGTGCCAGCAGTATTCTAGCGGGAGGTGAGTTCTTC
few,TRBV6-1,TRBJ2-1,TRBD2,CASTKREWNEQFF,TGTGCCAGTACTAAGCGGGAGTGGAATGAGCAGTTCTTC
NA,TRBV12-3/TRBV12-4,TRBJ2-1,TRBD2,CASSPWAAGVHNEQFF,TGTGCCAGCAGTCCCTGGGCAGCGGGAGTGCACAATGAGCAGTTCTTC
few,TRBV6-1,TRBJ2-6,NA,CASRPGRNSGANVLTF,TGTGCCAGCAGACCCGGACGGAACTCTGGGGCCAACGTCCTGACTTTC
many,TRBV29-1,TRBJ2-5,NA,CSVVGSETQYF,TGCAGCGTTGTCGGGTCAGAGACCCAGTACTTC
NA,TRBV24-1,TRBJ2-1,TRBD2,CATSDFRGTSGLTYNEQFF,TGTGCCACCAGTGATTTTCGGGGGACTAGCGGGCTTACCTACAATGAGCAGTTCTTC
NA,TRBV7-2,TRBJ1-2,TRBD1,CASSWDRERGYGYTF,TGTGCCAGCAGCTGGGACAGGGAAAGGGGTTATGGCTACACCTTC
NA,TRBV7-2,TRBJ1-1,NA,CASIRGVESTEAFF,TGTGCCAGCATCCGGGGGGTTGAGAGCACTGAAGCTTTCTTT
few,TRBV12-3/TRBV12-4,TRBJ2-1,NA,CASSLAMRVSGHNEQFF,TGTGCCAGCAGTTTAGCGATGCGGGTCTCGGGGCACAATGAGCAGTTCTTC
NA,TRBV29-1,TRBJ2-7,TRBD1,CSVEDIEQGQGYEQYF,TGCAGCGTTGAAGATATAGAGCAGGGACAGGGTTACGAGCAGTACTTC
many,TRBV10-3,TRBJ2-7,TRBD2,CAISGAGTSYEQYF,TGTGCCATCAGTGGGGCCGGGACTAGCTACGAGCAGTACTTC
NA,TRBV6-5,TRBJ1-1,TRBD1,CASSSPDRDRTEAFF,TGTGCCAGCAGTTCCCCGGACAGGGATCGCACTGAAGCTTTCTTT
NA,TRBV12-3/TRBV12-4,TRBJ2-2,NA,CASSLSHKITTGELFF,TGTGCCAGCAGTTTAAGCCACAAGATTACCACCGGGGAGCTGTTTTTT
NA,TRBV4-2,TRBJ2-1,NA,CASSLRESAYNEQFF,TGTGCCAGCAGCCTTCGGGAGTCCGCTTACAATGAGCAGTTCTTC
NA,TRBV11-2,TRBJ2-3,NA,CASAQAAGSTDTQYF,TGTGCCAGCGCCCAAGCCGCGGGAAGCACAGATACGCAGTATTTT
many,TRBV25-1,TRBJ2-1,NA,CASSEFRLDNEQFF,TGTGCCAGCAGTGAATTCAGATTGGACAATGAGCAGTTCTTC
NA,TRBV12-3/TRBV12-4,TRBJ1-5,TRBD1,CASSSAGTGHQTQHF,TGTGCCAGCAGTTCCGCCGGGACAGGACATCAGACCCAGCATTTT
many,TRBV5-1,TRBJ1-1,NA,CASSLKTRTLGNTEAFF,TGCGCCAGCAGCTTAAAGACTCGTACTTTAGGGAACACTGAAGCTTTCTTT
NA,TRBV18,TRBJ1-4,NA,CASSPRVANEKLFF,TGTGCCAGCTCACCGAGGGTGGCTAATGAAAAACTGTTTTTT